This paragraph reports one T cell receptor beta chain. The entry originates in a study of a mutant IDH1 vaccine in newly diagnosed glioma. Profiling relied on immunoSEQ multiplex PCR, and the TCRdb table lists in-frame clones only, not all of them. This table holds 50,000 to 65,000 clones, around 80% found once. This sample's time point: baseline, week 1 (first vaccination visit). Regarding treatment: pre-vaccination baseline after standard-of-care therapy. J lost 2 bases, V lost 6 bases, and 18 bases had no gene match. CDR3 size: 18 residues. Germline V lookup: CDR1 GTSNPN, CDR2 SVGIG (reference sequence).

The V gene is TRBV30, the J gene TRBJ1-4; TRBD1 agrees at 7 bases. This clonotype originated in a man between 18 and 29 years old with glioma. The material was PBMCs, obtained from a glioma patient treated with radiotherapy, temozolomide or both. The CDR3 DNA is TGTGCCTGCATCAAACATTTTTCCAGGGGGACGACTAATGAAAAACTGTTTTTT. Translating gives CACIKHFSRGTTNEKLFF.